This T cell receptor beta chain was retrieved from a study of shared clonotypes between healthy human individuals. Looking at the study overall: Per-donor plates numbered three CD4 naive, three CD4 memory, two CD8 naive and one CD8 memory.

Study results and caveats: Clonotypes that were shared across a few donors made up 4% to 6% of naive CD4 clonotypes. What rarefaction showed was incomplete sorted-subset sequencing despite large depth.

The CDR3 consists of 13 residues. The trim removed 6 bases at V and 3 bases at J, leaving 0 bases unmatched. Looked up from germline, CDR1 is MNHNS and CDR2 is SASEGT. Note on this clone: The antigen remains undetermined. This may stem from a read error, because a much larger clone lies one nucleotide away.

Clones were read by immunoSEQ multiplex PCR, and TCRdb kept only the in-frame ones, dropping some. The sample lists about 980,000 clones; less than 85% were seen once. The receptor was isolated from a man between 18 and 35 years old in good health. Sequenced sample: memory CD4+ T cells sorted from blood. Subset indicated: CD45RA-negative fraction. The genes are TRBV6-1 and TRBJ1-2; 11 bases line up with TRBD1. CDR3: CASRGQGDYGYTF. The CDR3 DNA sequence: TGTGCCAGCAGGGGACAGGGGGACTATGGCTACACCTTC.